This T cell receptor beta chain was recorded in a study of T cell changes during pregnancy in multiple sclerosis. Germline V gene data show CDR1 as SEHNR and CDR2 as FQNEAQ (reference sequence). V lost 5 bases and J 0 bases, leaving 17 bases between the germline ends. This CDR3 has 16 amino acids. Repertoires were generated with immunoSEQ multiplex PCR, while TCRdb's copy carries only in-frame clones and drops some. The sample records 40,000 or so clones, 91% being singletons. The receptor was isolated from a female donor with multiple sclerosis, enrolled in a pregnancy study. The rearrangement joins TRBV7-9 to TRBJ2-7, with D maybe TRBD1 (5 bases). The material sequenced was CD8+ T cells from peripheral blood mononuclear cells, taken before pregnancy. The CDR3 DNA is TGTGCCAGCAGCACCCAAGACAGCATACACTCCTACGAGCAGTACTTC. Encoded protein: CASSTQDSIHSYEQYF.